This T cell receptor beta chain was captured in a study of T cells after yellow fever vaccination. This clonotype was detected many times. TCRdb re-derived calls from the 5' RACE reads in MiXCR, one entry per CDR3 protein. Counted here are approximately 510,000 distinct CDR3 sequences, roughly 22% occurring once; the ten biggest clones make up about a sixth. V lost 8 bases, J lost 1 base, and 6 bases lay in between. The CDR3 has 12 residues. CDR1 SQVTM and CDR2 ANQGSEA come from the germline V gene. The sample consisted of PBMCs, taken 20 to 25 days after the first yellow fever vaccination. The V gene is TRBV29-1, the J gene TRBJ2-6; D remains unclear. The TCR sequence derives from a man younger than 30 who received the YFV17D yellow fever vaccine. The CDR3 protein is CSSISGANVLTF. The CDR3 nucleotides read TGCAGCTCAATATCTGGGGCCAACGTCCTGACTTTC.